These 17 T cell receptor beta chains were all obtained from the same sample, sequenced in a study of T cell repertoires in cytomegalovirus infection. TCRdb re-derived calls from the reads in MiXCR, one entry per CDR3 protein. The profile covers about 76,000 distinct CDR3 sequences, with roughly 3.6% appearing a single time and approximately 4.3% taken by the ten largest. Specimen: PBMCs. All receptors derive from a human donor in good health (CMV status not recorded). Some clones in this sample may be carry-over from other donors' samples.

This clonotype was counted at least ten times. The chain carries TRBV6-2 or TRBV6-3 and TRBJ1-2; no reliable D call. This CDR3 has 11 amino acids. The V end lost 3 bases, the J end lost 14 bases, and 13 bases lay between the germline ends. In germline, CDR1 is MNHEY, CDR2 SVGEGT. The CDR3 here is CASSYGPSTTF. The CDR3 bases are TGTGCCAGCAGTTATGGACCATCTACAACCTTC.

In this sample, this clonotype turned up many times. Possible read error: a much larger clone is one base away. The chain is built from TRBV11-1 and TRBJ2-1, with D uncertain. The CDR3 runs to 13 residues. The germline CDR1 and CDR2 sequences are SGHAT and FQDESV (reference sequence). Trimming shortened V by 2 bases and J by 1 base, and 3 bases separated the two germline ends. This CDR3 reads CASSLMSYNEQFF. DNA for the CDR3: TGTGCCAGCAGCTTAATGTCCTACAATGAGCAGTTCTTC. Drawing the rest from reference TRBV11-1 and TRBJ2-1, the complete variable domain is EAEVAQSPRYKITEKSQAVAFWCDPISGHATLYWYRQILGQGPELLVQFQDESVVDDSQLPKDRFSAERLKGVDSTLKIQPAELGDSAMYLCASSLMSYNEQFFGPGTRLTVL.

This clonotype was seen repeatedly, ten times or more. The chain couples TRBV12-3 or TRBV12-4 to TRBJ1-3, with D unclear. The CDR3 is 11 amino acids. V was shortened by 10 bases and J by 4 bases, with 8 bases between the two germline ends. In DNA form, the CDR3 reads TGTGCCAAGTCCTTAGGAAACACCATATATTTT. It translates to CAKSLGNTIYF.

There are many counts of this clonotype. V gene TRBV4-3 combines with J gene TRBJ2-5, with D perhaps being TRBD1 or TRBD2 (6 bases each). Germline V gives CDR1 LGHNA, CDR2 YSLEER. There are 16 residues in the CDR3. The V and J ends lost 2 bases and 0 bases respectively, with 13 bases between them. The CDR3: CASSQLGGTNQETQYF. The CDR3 DNA reads as TGCGCCAGCAGCCAATTAGGCGGGACAAACCAAGAGACCCAGTACTTC.

The rearrangement uses TRBV7-4 and TRBJ2-2, with unresolved D. The germline V gene has CDR1 SGHVT and CDR2 SQSDAQ. The CDR3 loop spans 17 amino acids. V was clipped by 3 bases and J by 1 base, with 15 bases between them. CDR3 DNA sequence: TGTGCCAGCAGCTTTTTTTACTATTCAGAGAACACCGGGGAGCTGTTTTTT. As protein: CASSFFYYSENTGELFF.

This clonotype was seen at least ten times. V usage is TRBV28 and J usage is TRBJ2-1; D is unresolved. V lost 4 bases and J lost 6, with 22 bases in between. Looked up from germline, CDR1 is MDHEN and CDR2 is SYDVKM. The CDR3 consists of 17 residues. This CDR3 is CASSSPVGSLLVNEQFF. CDR3 nucleotide sequence: TGTGCCAGCAGTTCCCCGGTTGGGTCTTTGCTTGTCAATGAGCAGTTCTTC.

There are many counts of this clonotype. The DNA of the CDR3 is TGTGCCACCAGCTCTCTTCAGGGTGTAGGCGATGAGCAGTTCTTC. Translation: CATSSLQGVGDEQFF. This chain links TRBV15 with TRBJ2-1; the D gene is possibly TRBD1 (5 bases). CDR3 size: 15 residues. Per germline, CDR1 LNHNV and CDR2 YYDKDF (reference sequence). The germline V and J ends were trimmed by 5 bases and 8 bases, with 19 bases remaining between them.

Ten or more counts support this clonotype. This chain links TRBV6-6 with TRBJ2-7; 9 nucleotides agree with TRBD1. Germline lookup yields CDR1 MNHNY and CDR2 SVGAGI (reference sequence). The CDR3 length is 14 residues. V dropped 6 bases and J dropped 2; count of bases not matched to a gene: 5. The CDR3 nucleotides read TGTGCCAGCAGAAGGGGACAGGGACCCTACGAGCAGTACTTC. Protein: CASRRGQGPYEQYF.

This clonotype was seen repeatedly, ten times or more. J is TRBJ1-2 and V is TRBV7-9; possible D gene TRBD1, 5 bases. Trimming pared 4 bases from V and 5 bases from J, leaving 23 bases between. Germline loops: CDR1 SEHNR, CDR2 FQNEAQ (reference sequence). There are 17 residues in the CDR3. The CDR3 here is CASSSPGMAGFVYGYTF. Here the CDR3 DNA reads TGTGCCAGCAGCTCCCCTGGGATGGCAGGGTTCGTTTATGGCTACACCTTC.

The sample holds many counts of this clonotype. The rearrangement joins TRBV19 to TRBJ2-1; D unclear. This CDR3 is 14 amino acids long. The V gene lost 4 bases and the J gene lost 0 bases, with 7 bases spanning the gap. Germline CDR1 LNHDA, CDR2 SQIVND (reference sequence). CDR3 sequence (DNA): TGTGCCAGTAGTACCCGCGGCTCCTACAATGAGCAGTTCTTC. Its protein is CASSTRGSYNEQFF. The entire variable domain, with the rest obtained from reference TRBV19 and TRBJ2-1, is as follows: DGGITQSPKYLFRKEGQNVTLSCEQNLNHDAMYWYRQDPGQGLRLIYYSQIVNDFQKGDIAEGYSVSREKKESFPLTVTSAQKNPTAFYLCASSTRGSYNEQFFGPGTRLTVL.

This clonotype was seen at least ten times. The chain joins TRBV7-6 to TRBJ2-1; 10 nucleotides align to TRBD1. The V gene end was trimmed by 5 bases and the J gene end by 6 bases; junction bases not matched to a gene: 13. The germline V gene has CDR1 SGHVS and CDR2 FNYEAQ. This CDR3 region has 17 residues. CDR3 sequence: CASSPRVGQGPSNEQFF. CDR3 nucleotides: TGTGCCAGCAGCCCACGGGTGGGACAGGGGCCCTCCAATGAGCAGTTCTTC.

This clonotype was observed many times. The chain carries TRBV6-2 or TRBV6-3 and TRBJ2-1, with no clear D. Germline loops: CDR1 MNHEY, CDR2 SVGEGT. V lost 0 bases to trimming and J lost 4 bases, with 7 bases between them. This CDR3 comprises 14 residues. CDR3 nucleotides: TGTGCCAGCAGTTACTCGGGCAATTACAATGAGCAGTTCTTC. Translation: CASSYSGNYNEQFF.

This clonotype was counted only a few times. The CDR3 coding sequence is TGTGCCGCATTCCAAAGCGCCGGTACTGAAGCTTTCTTT. It encodes CAAFQSAGTEAFF. This chain connects TRBV6-2 or TRBV6-3 to TRBJ1-1; D ambiguous. V was shortened by 11 bases and J by 5 bases, with 18 bases between the two germline ends. The CDR3 covers 13 residues. Germline assignment: CDR1 MNHEY and CDR2 SVGEGT.

This clonotype occurred many times. The V and J genes are TRBV2 and TRBJ2-1; TRBD1 is a possible D gene (8 bases). Germline CDR1 is SNHLY and CDR2 is FYNNEI. This CDR3 comprises 11 residues. Trimming stripped 9 bases from V and 7 bases from J, with 10 bases between. The CDR3 region is CARQGGNEQFF. CDR3 in DNA: TGTGCCAGACAGGGGGGGAATGAGCAGTTCTTC.

This clonotype was detected many times. V and J are TRBV27 and TRBJ2-3; the D gene is possibly TRBD2 (7 bases). V lost 5 bases, J lost 3 bases, and 15 bases lay in between. The length of the CDR3 is 15 residues. The germline V gene has CDR1 MNHEY and CDR2 SMNVEV (reference sequence). CDR3 loop: CASSRGGAGTDTQYF. CDR3 DNA: TGTGCCAGCAGTAGGGGGGGGGCCGGTACAGATACGCAGTATTTT.

This clonotype was seen repeatedly, ten times or more. The chain has TRBV19 and TRBJ2-1, with 10 bases matching TRBD2. The junction had 4 bases not matched to a gene; V was cut back by 1 base and J by 4 bases. Germline V gene lookup returns CDR1 LNHDA and CDR2 SQIVND (reference sequence). The CDR3 contains 16 residues. The CDR3 nucleotides read TGTGCCAGTAGTATAGGGCCTAGCGGGGGATACAATGAGCAGTTCTTC. It encodes CASSIGPSGGYNEQFF.

This clonotype was recorded at least ten times. This chain connects TRBV11-2 to TRBJ2-1; D may be TRBD1 (6 bases). Germline V CDR1 and CDR2: SGHAT, FQNNGV. This CDR3 comprises 15 residues. Trimming left V 6 bases short and J 2 bases short, with 14 bases between. The CDR3 region has the DNA TGTGCCAGCAGTCGAGACAGGACAACCTACAATGAGCAGTTCTTC. It specifies CASSRDRTTYNEQFF. Variable domain in full (rest from reference TRBV11-2 and TRBJ2-1): EAGVAQSPRYKIIEKRQSVAFWCNPISGHATLYWYQQILGQGPKLLIQFQNNGVVDDSQLPKDRFSAERLKGVDSTLKIQPAKLEDSAVYLCASSRDRTTYNEQFFGPGTRLTVL.